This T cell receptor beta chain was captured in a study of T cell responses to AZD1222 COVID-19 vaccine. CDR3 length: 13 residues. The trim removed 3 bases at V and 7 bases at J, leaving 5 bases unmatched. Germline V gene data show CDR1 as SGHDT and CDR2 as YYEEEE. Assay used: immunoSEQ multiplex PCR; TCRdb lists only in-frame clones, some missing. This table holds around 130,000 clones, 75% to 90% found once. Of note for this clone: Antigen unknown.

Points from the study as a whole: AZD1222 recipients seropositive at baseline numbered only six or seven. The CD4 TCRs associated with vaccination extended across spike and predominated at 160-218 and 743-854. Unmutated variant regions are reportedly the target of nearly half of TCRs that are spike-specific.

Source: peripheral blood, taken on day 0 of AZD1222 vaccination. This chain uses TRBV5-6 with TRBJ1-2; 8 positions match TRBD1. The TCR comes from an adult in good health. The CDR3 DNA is TGTGCCAGCAGCTGGGCAGGGGGCAGTGGCTACACCTTC. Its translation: CASSWAGGSGYTF.